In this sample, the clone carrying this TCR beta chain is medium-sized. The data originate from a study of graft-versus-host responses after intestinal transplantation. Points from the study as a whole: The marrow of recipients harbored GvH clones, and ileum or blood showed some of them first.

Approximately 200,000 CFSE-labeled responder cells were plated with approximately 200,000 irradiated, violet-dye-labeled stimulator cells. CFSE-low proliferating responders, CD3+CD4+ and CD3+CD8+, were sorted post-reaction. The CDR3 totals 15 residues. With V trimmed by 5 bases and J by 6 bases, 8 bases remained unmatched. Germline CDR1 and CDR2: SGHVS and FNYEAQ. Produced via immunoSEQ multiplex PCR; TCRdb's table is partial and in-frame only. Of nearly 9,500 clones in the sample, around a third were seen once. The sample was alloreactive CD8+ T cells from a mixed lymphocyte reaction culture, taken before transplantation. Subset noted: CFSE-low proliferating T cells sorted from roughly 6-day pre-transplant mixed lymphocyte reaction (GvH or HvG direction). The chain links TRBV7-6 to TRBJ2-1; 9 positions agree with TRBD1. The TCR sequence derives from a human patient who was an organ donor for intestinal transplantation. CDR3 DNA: TGTGCCAGCAGCCAGGGACAGGGATTGATCAATGAGCAGTTCTTC. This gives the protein CASSQGQGLINEQFF. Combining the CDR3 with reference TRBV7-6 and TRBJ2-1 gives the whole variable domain GAGVSQSPRYKVTKRGQDVALRCDPISGHVSLYWYRQALGQGPEFLTYFNYEAQQDKSGLPNDRFSAERPEGSISTLTIQRTEQRDSAMYRCASSQGQGLINEQFFGPGTRLTVL.